The 10 T cell receptor beta chains below all came from one sample that was sequenced in a study of blood T cell repertoires in COVID-19. Only in-frame clones appear in the TCRdb table, and some are missing; sequencing was by immunoSEQ multiplex PCR. Here the sample spans fewer than 300,000 clones, more than 80% being singletons. The sequenced sample consisted of PBMCs or T cells enriched from blood (not recorded which). The receptors were gathered from a woman aged 25-40 years who had recovered from COVID-19.

The CDR3: CASTLRSPTYEQYF. CDR3 nucleotide sequence: TGCGCCAGCACTCTACGTAGTCCAACCTACGAGCAGTACTTC. This chain connects TRBV23-1 to TRBJ2-7; D is unclear. TRBV23-1 is an open reading frame whose function is uncertain. V was trimmed by 7 bases and J by 2 bases, leaving 15 bases between them. The CDR3 runs 14 residues.

The chain uses TRBV6-6 and TRBJ2-2, with a possible D match to TRBD2 (5 bases). CDR3 size: 14 residues. Germline-derived CDR1 and CDR2 are MNHNY and SVGAGI (reference sequence). V was cut by 7 bases and J by 3 bases, with 12 bases left in between. The CDR3 DNA reads TGTGCCAGCAACCCGGGATTAGACACCGGGGAGCTGTTTTTT. It yields the protein CASNPGLDTGELFF.

The chain combines TRBV4-3 with TRBJ2-5, with TRBD2 matching over 8 bases. The trim removed 1 base at V and 5 bases at J, leaving 6 bases unmatched. The CDR3 length is 15 residues. Germline CDR1 and CDR2: LGHNA and YSLEER. This CDR3 is CASSQGAGALETQYF. For the CDR3, the DNA is TGCGCCAGCAGCCAAGGAGCGGGAGCTCTGGAGACCCAGTACTTC.

This sequence joins TRBV4-3 and TRBJ1-2; TRBD1 matches at 7 bases. The trim removed 0 bases at V and 0 bases at J, leaving 4 bases unmatched. Germline CDR1 is LGHNA and CDR2 is YSLEER. The CDR3 extends over 16 amino acids. CDR3 loop: CASSQDRGQTNYGYTF. The CDR3 DNA follows: TGCGCCAGCAGCCAAGATAGGGGACAGACTAACTATGGCTACACCTTC.

The V gene is TRBV5-4, the J gene TRBJ2-2; 7 bases fit TRBD1. The CDR3 sequence is 15 residues long. From germline, CDR1 is SGHNT and CDR2 YYREEE (reference sequence). V dropped 4 bases and J dropped 5; count of bases not matched to a gene: 8. The CDR3 DNA is TGTGCCAGCAGCACCTACAGGGGTCGGACCGGGGAGCTGTTTTTT. Translating it yields CASSTYRGRTGELFF.

The V gene is TRBV2, the J gene TRBJ2-1, with TRBD2 as a possible D gene (6 bases). V was trimmed by 8 bases and J by 1 base, leaving 9 bases between them. Germline CDR1 and CDR2: SNHLY and FYNNEI. The CDR3 covers 13 residues. Written as DNA, the CDR3 is TGTGCCAGCCGTCGGGAGTCCTACAATGAGCAGTTCTTC. Translation: CASRRESYNEQFF. Supplemented by reference TRBV2 and TRBJ2-1, the full variable domain reads EPEVTQTPSHQVTQMGQEVILRCVPISNHLYFYWYRQILGQKVEFLVSFYNNEISEKSEIFDDQFSVERPDGSNFTLKIRSTKLEDSAMYFCASRRESYNEQFFGPGTRLTVL.

This sequence joins TRBV6-7 and TRBJ2-1; tentative D call: TRBD2 (6 bases). TRBV6-7 carries the ORF label, with uncertain function. V was clipped by 7 bases and J by 3 bases, with 19 bases between them. The CDR3 length is 16 residues. CDR3 DNA sequence: TGTGCCAGCACCTTACCCCGGGAGATCTACTACAATGAGCAGTTCTTC. It translates to CASTLPREIYYNEQFF.

This chain uses TRBV16 with TRBJ1-5, with D possibly TRBD1 on 6 matching bases. This CDR3 spans 15 amino acids. Germline V CDR1 and CDR2: KGHSY, FQNENV. V was shortened by 0 bases and J by 4 bases, with 10 bases between the two germline ends. The CDR3 spells CASSQSSGVNQPQHF. CDR3 coding DNA: TGTGCCAGCAGCCAATCGTCAGGGGTTAATCAGCCCCAGCATTTT.

The chain combines TRBV3-1 (or the pseudogene TRBV3-2) with TRBJ1-5, with 8 bases identical to TRBD1. Germline trimming cut 4 bases from V and 2 bases from J; bases unmatched to any gene: 4. Per the germline V gene, CDR1 is LGHDT and CDR2 is YNNKEL (reference sequence). The CDR3 totals 15 residues. The CDR3 DNA reads TGTGCCAGCAGCCTTTCGACAGGGGGCAATCAGCCCCAGCATTTT. Amino acids: CASSLSTGGNQPQHF.

The genes are TRBV28 and TRBJ2-2, with D possibly TRBD1 on 6 matching bases. The V gene's germline CDR1 is MDHEN and CDR2 SYDVKM. V gave up 7 bases and J gave up 2 bases, with 11 bases separating them. The CDR3 extends over 14 amino acids. The CDR3, as DNA: TGTGCCAGCACCAAGGGACAAAACACCGGGGAGCTGTTTTTT. Translated: CASTKGQNTGELFF. The entire variable domain, with the rest obtained from reference TRBV28 and TRBJ2-2, is as follows: DVKVTQSSRYLVKRTGEKVFLECVQDMDHENMFWYRQDPGLGLRLIYFSYDVKMKEKGDIPEGYSVSREKKERFSLILESASTNQTSMYLCASTKGQNTGELFFGEGSRLTVL.